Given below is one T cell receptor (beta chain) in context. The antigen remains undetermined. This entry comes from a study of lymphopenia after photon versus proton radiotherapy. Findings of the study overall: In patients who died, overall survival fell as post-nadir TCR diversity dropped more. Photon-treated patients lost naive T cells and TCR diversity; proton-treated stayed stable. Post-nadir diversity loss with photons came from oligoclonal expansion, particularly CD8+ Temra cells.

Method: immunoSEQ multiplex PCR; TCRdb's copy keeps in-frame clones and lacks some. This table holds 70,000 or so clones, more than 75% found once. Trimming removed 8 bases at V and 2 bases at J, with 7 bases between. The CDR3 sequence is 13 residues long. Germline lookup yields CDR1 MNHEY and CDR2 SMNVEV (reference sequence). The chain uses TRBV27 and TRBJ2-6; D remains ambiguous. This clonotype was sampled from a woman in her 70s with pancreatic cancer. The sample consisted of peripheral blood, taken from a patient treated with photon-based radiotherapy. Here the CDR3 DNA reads TGTGCCAGCTCCCCAGCTGGGGCCAACGTCCTGACTTTC. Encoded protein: CASSPAGANVLTF.